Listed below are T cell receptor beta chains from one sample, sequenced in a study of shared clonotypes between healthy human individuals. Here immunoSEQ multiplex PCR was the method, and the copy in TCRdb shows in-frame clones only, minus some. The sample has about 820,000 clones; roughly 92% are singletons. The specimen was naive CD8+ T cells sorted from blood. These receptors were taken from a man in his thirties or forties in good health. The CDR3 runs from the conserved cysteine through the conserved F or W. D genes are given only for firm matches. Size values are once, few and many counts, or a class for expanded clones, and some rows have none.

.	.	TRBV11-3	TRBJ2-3	CASSLGGRSNTDTQYF	TGTGCCAGCAGCTTAGGTGGCAGGTCGAACACAGATACGCAGTATTTT
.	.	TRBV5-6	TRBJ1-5	CASSLGAGNQPQHF	TGTGCCAGCAGCTTGGGGGCTGGTAATCAGCCCCAGCATTTT
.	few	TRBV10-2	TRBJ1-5	CASSDVNQPQHF	TGCGCCAGCAGTGATGTGAATCAGCCCCAGCATTTT
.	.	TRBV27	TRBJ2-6	CASSPRRGESGANVLTF	TGTGCCAGCAGTCCACGACGAGGGGAGTCTGGGGCCAACGTCCTGACTTTC
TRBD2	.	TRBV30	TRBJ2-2	CAWQLAGVSGELFF	TGTGCCTGGCAGCTAGCGGGAGTTTCCGGGGAGCTGTTTTTT
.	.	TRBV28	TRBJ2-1	CASRLVNDNEQFF	TGTGCCAGCAGGCTAGTTAACGACAATGAGCAGTTCTTC
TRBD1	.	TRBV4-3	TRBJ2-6	CASSQEETGVYGANVLTF	TGCGCCAGCAGCCAAGAGGAGACAGGGGTTTATGGGGCCAACGTCCTGACTTTC
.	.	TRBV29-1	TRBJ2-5	CSARDLQRAQYF	TGCAGCGCCAGGGACCTCCAAAGGGCCCAGTACTTC
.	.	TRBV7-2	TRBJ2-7	CASSGPGVGTSYEQYF	TGTGCCAGCAGCGGGCCCGGAGTTGGAACCTCCTACGAGCAGTACTTC
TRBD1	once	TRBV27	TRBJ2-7	CASSSRTGIYYEQYF	TGTGCCAGCAGTTCACGGACAGGGATATACTACGAGCAGTACTTC
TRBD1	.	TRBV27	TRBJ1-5	CASSLQGPNQPQHF	TGTGCCAGCAGCTTACAGGGGCCCAATCAGCCCCAGCATTTT
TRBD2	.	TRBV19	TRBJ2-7	CATRSGSYEQYF	TGTGCCACCCGTAGCGGGAGCTACGAGCAGTACTTC
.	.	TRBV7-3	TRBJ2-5	CASASSVGVETQYF	TGTGCCAGCGCCTCTTCGGTCGGGGTAGAGACCCAGTACTTC
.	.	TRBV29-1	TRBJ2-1	CSVVPGGNEQFF	TGCAGCGTTGTCCCAGGCGGCAATGAGCAGTTCTTC
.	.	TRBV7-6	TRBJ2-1	CASSLAGGRYEQFF	TGTGCCAGCAGCTTAGCAGGGGGGCGTTATGAGCAGTTCTTC
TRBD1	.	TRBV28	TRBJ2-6	CASSNDRVTGANVLTF	TGTGCCAGCAGTAACGACAGGGTTACTGGGGCCAACGTCCTGACTTTC
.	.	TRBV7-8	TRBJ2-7	CASSNHPRVSSYEQYF	TGTGCCAGCAGCAACCACCCAAGGGTGAGCTCCTACGAGCAGTACTTC
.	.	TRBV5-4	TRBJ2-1	CASSGSQSSYNEQFF	TGTGCCAGCAGCGGATCTCAGAGCTCCTACAATGAGCAGTTCTTC
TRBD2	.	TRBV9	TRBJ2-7	CASSAAREVHYEQYF	TGTGCCAGCAGCGCAGCCCGGGAGGTTCACTACGAGCAGTACTTC
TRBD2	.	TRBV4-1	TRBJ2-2	CASSPTGTSDNTGELFF	TGCGCCAGCAGCCCGACGGGGACTAGCGACAACACCGGGGAGCTGTTTTTT
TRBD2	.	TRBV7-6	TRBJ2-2	CASTLPGLGGGELFF	TGTGCCAGCACCCTACCGGGACTAGGTGGGGGGGAGCTGTTTTTT
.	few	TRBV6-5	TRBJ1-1	CASSYSWNTEAFF	TGTGCCAGCAGTTACTCGTGGAACACTGAAGCTTTCTTT
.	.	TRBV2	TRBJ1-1	CASIDRSEAFF	TGTGCCAGCATCGACCGGAGTGAAGCTTTCTTT
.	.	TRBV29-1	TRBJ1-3	CSVSETPGNTIYF	TGCAGCGTTTCAGAGACGCCTGGAAACACCATATATTTT